The next 21 T cell receptor beta chains were all read from a single sample in a study of radiotherapy plus CTLA-4 blockade in lung cancer. This table comes from immunoSEQ multiplex PCR, and its TCRdb copy is limited to in-frame clones, with some not included. This sample yields 30,000 to 40,000 clones, of which over 60% are seen a single time; roughly 4.5% belongs to the top ten. The sample in question was peripheral blood, obtained from a patient treated with radiotherapy plus ipilimumab. The source is a human donor with non-small cell lung cancer whose response to radiotherapy plus ipilimumab could not be evaluated.

This chain uses TRBV19 with TRBJ1-1, with 8 positions matching TRBD1. The length of the CDR3 is 12 residues. The V gene's germline CDR1 is LNHDA and CDR2 SQIVND (reference sequence). V gave up 3 bases and J gave up 12 bases; unmatched junction bases: 6. DNA for the CDR3: TGTGCCAGTAGTATGTCAGGGGGCGCGCCTTTCTTT. Amino acids: CASSMSGGAPFF. Full variable domain (missing parts from reference TRBV19 and TRBJ1-1): DGGITQSPKYLFRKEGQNVTLSCEQNLNHDAMYWYRQDPGQGLRLIYYSQIVNDFQKGDIAEGYSVSREKKESFPLTVTSAQKNPTAFYLCASSMSGGAPFFGQGTRLTVV.

This chain links TRBV6-5 with TRBJ1-1; the match to TRBD1 covers 9 bases. Trimming at V came to 6 bases and at J to 4 bases, leaving 6 bases not matched to a gene. The CDR3 consists of 14 residues. Per germline, CDR1 MNHEY and CDR2 SVGAGI. The CDR3 nucleotides read TGTGCCAGCAGGTTGACAGGGGGAACCACTGAAGCTTTCTTT. Amino acids: CASRLTGGTTEAFF.

This rearrangement joins TRBV11-3 to TRBJ2-1, with 8 bases fitting TRBD1. J gave up 2 bases and V 5 bases, and 5 bases lay outside the gene matches. The V gene's germline CDR1 is SGHNT and CDR2 YENEEA. The CDR3 is 15 amino acids. The DNA for the CDR3 is TGTGCCAGCAGCGTACACAGGGGGGCCTACAATGAGCAGTTCTTC. This codes for CASSVHRGAYNEQFF.

This chain uses TRBV5-4 with TRBJ1-2; possibly TRBD1 for D (5 bases). Germline lookup yields CDR1 SGHNT and CDR2 YYREEE (reference sequence). Trimming left V 1 base short and J 4 bases short, with 8 bases between. The CDR3 is 13 residues long. The CDR3 is CASSLWQGYGYTF. DNA for the CDR3: TGTGCCAGCAGCTTGTGGCAGGGCTATGGCTACACCTTC.

This chain links TRBV27 with TRBJ1-3; D not resolved. Trimming left V 4 bases short and J 0 bases short, with 10 bases between. Germline V gene lookup returns CDR1 MNHEY and CDR2 SMNVEV (reference sequence). The CDR3 is 15 residues long. CDR3 protein: CASSSDFFSGNTIYF. The DNA for the CDR3 is TGTGCCAGCAGTTCTGACTTCTTCTCTGGAAACACCATATATTTT.

The chain links TRBV14 to TRBJ2-3; 10 nucleotides align to TRBD2. CDR3 length equals 15 residues. CDR1 is SGHDN and CDR2 is FVKESK in the germline V gene. V was pared by 8 bases and J by 5 bases, with 10 bases of the junction left unmatched. The CDR3 sequence is CASQASGSFGDTQYF. CDR3 nucleotides: TGTGCCAGCCAGGCTAGCGGGAGTTTTGGAGATACGCAGTATTTT.

This clone is categorized as medium-sized. The chain has TRBV18 and TRBJ1-1; TRBD1 agrees at 7 bases. V dropped 3 bases and J dropped 4; count of bases not matched to a gene: 5. CDR1 KGHSH and CDR2 LQKENI come from the germline V gene. This CDR3 is 14 amino acids long. In DNA form, the CDR3 reads TGTGCCAGCTCACCGACAGGGAAGAGCACTGAAGCTTTCTTT. Residues: CASSPTGKSTEAFF.

Regarding this clone: Different DNA sequences within this sample yield the same CDR3. The DNA of the CDR3 is TGTGCCAGCAGTCGTGAACAGGGGGCCAAAAACATTCAGTACTTC. Amino acid sequence: CASSREQGAKNIQYF. The chain is built from TRBV28 and TRBJ2-4, with TRBD1 identical over 7 bases. The V and J ends lost 5 bases and 1 base, in that order; junction bases with no gene match: 5. Germline V gene data show CDR1 as MDHEN and CDR2 as SYDVKM. The CDR3 is 15 residues long. The whole variable domain, remainder taken from reference TRBV28 and TRBJ2-4, is DVKVTQSSRYLVKRTGEKVFLECVQDMDHENMFWYRQDPGLGLRLIYFSYDVKMKEKGDIPEGYSVSREKKERFSLILESASTNQTSMYLCASSREQGAKNIQYFGAGTRLSVL.

J is TRBJ2-1 and V is TRBV2; D might be TRBD1 (6 bases). Germline V gives CDR1 SNHLY, CDR2 FYNNEI. V dropped 7 bases and J dropped 6 bases, with 13 bases sitting between them. The CDR3 has 13 residues. CDR3 in amino acids: CASNGQRGNEQFF. CDR3 coding DNA: TGTGCCAGCAATGGACAGAGAGGCAATGAGCAGTTCTTC.

This clone has more than one count but fewer than ten. This chain joins TRBV7-2 and TRBJ2-7; D is perhaps TRBD1 (7 bases). Germline values: CDR1 SGHTA, CDR2 FQGNSA. The CDR3 extends over 14 amino acids. Trimming removed 5 bases from V and 3 bases from J, with 14 bases in between. Here the CDR3 reads CASSPQGGVYEQYF. The CDR3 nucleotides read TGTGCCAGCAGCCCCCAGGGGGGAGTCTACGAGCAGTACTTC.

This clone occurred a few times. For the CDR3, the DNA is TGTGCCAGCACCCCGTCGGTAGCGGGAGTCAGCTCCTACAATGAGCAGTTCTTC. This sequence encodes CASTPSVAGVSSYNEQFF. The chain uses TRBV9 and TRBJ2-1; 9 nucleotides line up with TRBD2. The CDR3 contains 18 residues. V was clipped by 6 bases and J by 0 bases; unmatched bases: 13. CDR1 and CDR2 (germline): SGDLS, YYNGEE. Full variable domain (missing parts from reference TRBV9 and TRBJ2-1): DSGVTQTPKHLITATGQRVTLRCSPRSGDLSVYWYQQSLDQGLQFLIQYYNGEERAKGNILERFSAQQFPDLHSELNLSSLELGDSALYFCASTPSVAGVSSYNEQFFGPGTRLTVL.

The rearrangement uses TRBV18 and TRBJ2-7, with a weak D call TRBD1 (6 bases). The CDR3 is 15 amino acids. Germline CDR1 and CDR2: KGHSH and LQKENI. V was clipped by 1 base and J by 0 bases, with 10 bases between them. Written as DNA, the CDR3 is TGTGCCAGCTCACCACAGGGGGTTGGCTCCTACGAGCAGTACTTC. This encodes CASSPQGVGSYEQYF.

The gene calls are TRBV7-9 and TRBJ1-1; D uncertain. Germline CDR1 and CDR2: SEHNR and FQNEAQ (reference sequence). The CDR3 covers 14 residues. The V gene lost 2 bases and the J gene lost 1 base, with 8 bases spanning the gap. The DNA for the CDR3 is TGTGCCAGCAGCTTACGGGAGGGGAACACTGAAGCTTTCTTT. This codes for CASSLREGNTEAFF.

This clone came up once. The genes are TRBV11-2 and TRBJ2-7; the D gene is possibly TRBD1 (6 bases). CDR3 length: 13 residues. Deletions cut 7 bases from V and 4 bases from J, with 14 bases between. CDR1 and CDR2 (germline): SGHAT, FQNNGV. The CDR3 protein is CASNLNRVYEQYF. CDR3 coding DNA: TGTGCCAGCAATTTAAACAGGGTTTACGAGCAGTACTTC.

V is TRBV6-6 and J is TRBJ2-5, with TRBD2 as a possible D gene (6 bases). Germline V CDR1 and CDR2: MNHNY, SVGAGI (reference sequence). V lost 11 bases and J 7 bases, leaving 14 bases between the germline ends. There are 11 residues in the CDR3. This CDR3 reads CAGGSGGTQYF. The CDR3 DNA reads as TGTGCCGGGGGGAGTGGAGGGACCCAGTACTTC.

This clone appeared once. The chain uses TRBV28 and TRBJ2-3; a possible D gene is TRBD2 (6 bases). The V end was cut by 6 bases, the J end by 0 bases, with 13 bases between. The CDR3 has 15 amino acids. CDR1 and CDR2 from the germline V gene are MDHEN and SYDVKM. For the CDR3, the DNA is TGTGCCAGCAGCTTCGGAGGGGCCAGCACAGATACGCAGTATTTT. Encoded protein: CASSFGGASTDTQYF.

The rearrangement uses TRBV6-5 and TRBJ1-2; 12 bases agree with TRBD1. The CDR3 spans 14 residues. Germline V CDR1 and CDR2: MNHEY, SVGAGI. V shed 6 bases, J shed 5 bases, and the junction held 4 bases outside the gene matches. This chain's CDR3 is CASRGTGGRYGYTF. Written as DNA, the CDR3 is TGTGCCAGCAGGGGGACAGGGGGCCGGTATGGCTACACCTTC.

This clone was counted once. The chain links TRBV5-1 to TRBJ2-7; 7 bases are shared with TRBD1. The junction had 7 bases not matched to a gene; V was cut back by 6 bases and J by 4 bases. Germline V gives CDR1 SGHRS, CDR2 YFSETQ. This CDR3 is built from 13 residues. CDR3 DNA: TGCGCCAGCACGCAAGGGGGCGAGTACGAGCAGTACTTC. This translates into CASTQGGEYEQYF.

This clone was seen only once. The CDR3 is CASSTGTSLQETQYF. The CDR3 nucleotides read TGTGCCAGCAGCACCGGGACTAGCCTACAAGAGACCCAGTACTTC. J is TRBJ2-5 and V is TRBV7-2; 9 positions agree with TRBD2. Unmatched junction bases numbered 6, after V lost 5 bases and J lost 2 bases. The CDR3 has 15 amino acids. Germline CDR1 and CDR2: SGHTA and FQGNSA.

The chain is built from TRBV4-3 and TRBJ2-7; 7 bases match TRBD1. The CDR3 runs 18 residues. J lost 0 bases, V lost 4 bases, and 15 bases had no gene match. Per the germline V gene, CDR1 is LGHNA and CDR2 is YSLEER. CDR3 bases: TGCGCCAGCAGCCCCGGACACTCGACAGGGTCTTTCTCCTACGAGCAGTACTTC. It is translated as CASSPGHSTGSFSYEQYF.

The rearrangement uses TRBV28 and TRBJ2-5; the match to TRBD1 covers 9 bases. Per germline, CDR1 MDHEN and CDR2 SYDVKM. The CDR3 is 16 residues long. V shed 7 bases and J 2 bases; nucleotides not matched to a gene: 11. CDR3 residues: CASTSPGTGLQETQYF. The CDR3 nucleotides read TGTGCCAGCACCAGCCCGGGGACAGGGTTACAAGAGACCCAGTACTTC. The variable domain in full, with the rest retrieved from reference TRBV28 and TRBJ2-5, is DVKVTQSSRYLVKRTGEKVFLECVQDMDHENMFWYRQDPGLGLRLIYFSYDVKMKEKGDIPEGYSVSREKKERFSLILESASTNQTSMYLCASTSPGTGLQETQYFGPGTRLLVL.